This passage covers 10 T cell receptor beta chains from one sample sequenced in a study of T cell repertoires in cytomegalovirus infection. TCRdb used MiXCR to reprocess the reads, holding one entry per CDR3 protein. The sample records around 200,000 distinct CDR3 sequences, around 40% being singletons. These TCRs are of unknown antigen specificity. The sample consisted of CD8+ T cells from cultured PBMCs, taken from culture after CMV antigen stimulation. The source of these receptors is a human donor in good health (CMV status not recorded). Some clones in this sample may be carry-over from other donors' samples.

This clonotype came up a few times. This sequence joins TRBV4-1 and TRBJ2-7; the D is unclear. CDR3 length equals 15 residues. Trimming left V 0 bases short and J 1 base short, with 10 bases between. Germline CDR1 and CDR2: MGHRA and YSYEKL. The CDR3 DNA reads as TGCGCCAGCAGCCAAGATTGGGATAGTTCCTACGAGCAGTACTTC. Translation gives CASSQDWDSSYEQYF.

The CDR3 spells CASSIGGDPGELFF. CDR3 coding DNA: TGTGCCAGTAGTATAGGAGGGGACCCCGGGGAGCTGTTTTTT. The chain joins TRBV19 to TRBJ2-2, with D perhaps assigned TRBD1 or TRBD2 (5 bases each). The CDR3 consists of 14 residues. Germline V CDR1 and CDR2: LNHDA, SQIVND (reference sequence). V was trimmed by 1 base and J by 6 bases, leaving 9 bases between them.

This chain uses TRBV5-1 with TRBJ1-1; possibly TRBD1 for D (6 bases). The CDR3 is made up of 14 amino acids. The V gene's germline CDR1 is SGHRS and CDR2 YFSETQ. V was clipped by 1 base and J by 6 bases, with 13 bases between them. CDR3: CASSLTLRGPEAFF. CDR3 bases: TGCGCCAGCAGCTTGACGCTCAGGGGACCTGAAGCTTTCTTT.

This chain links TRBV2 with TRBJ2-6; D tentatively fits TRBD1 or TRBD2 (6 bases each). The CDR3 runs 17 residues. Germline V gene sequence: CDR1 SNHLY, CDR2 FYNNEI. V lost 9 bases and J 0 bases, leaving 18 bases between the germline ends. In DNA form, the CDR3 reads TGTGCCAGTCTGATACGGGGGCTAAACTCTGGGGCCAACGTCCTGACTTTC. This codes for CASLIRGLNSGANVLTF.

This sequence joins TRBV2 and TRBJ1-3; no firm D call. This CDR3 contains 19 residues. V lost 7 bases and J 0 bases, leaving 25 bases between the germline ends. CDR1 and CDR2 (germline): SNHLY, FYNNEI. The CDR3 loop reads CASIYPGRSPGFSGNTIYF. The CDR3 DNA sequence: TGTGCCAGCATTTATCCAGGAAGATCCCCGGGATTCTCTGGAAACACCATATATTTT.

The chain carries TRBV12-5 and TRBJ2-1; a possible D gene is TRBD1 (5 bases). This CDR3 spans 12 amino acids. From germline, CDR1 is LGHNT and CDR2 FRNRAP. V dropped 6 bases and J dropped 9 bases, with 12 bases sitting between them. The CDR3 DNA reads as TGTGCTAGTGGCCCCCCAGGGCGTGAGCAGTTCTTC. Amino acids: CASGPPGREQFF. The full variable domain, its missing parts supplied by reference TRBV12-5 and TRBJ2-1, is DARVTQTPRHKVTEMGQEVTMRCQPILGHNTVFWYRQTMMQGLELLAYFRNRAPLDDSGMPKDRFSAEMPDATLATLKIQPSEPRDSAVYFCASGPPGREQFFGPGTRLTVL.

The rearrangement joins TRBV6-1 to TRBJ2-7; either TRBD1 or TRBD2 may fit D (5 bases each). CDR1 MNHNS and CDR2 SASEGT come from the germline V gene. The CDR3 sequence is 16 residues long. V lost 0 bases and J 6 bases, leaving 18 bases between the germline ends. CDR3 amino acids: CASSEAGSFRDVEQYF. As DNA, the CDR3 is TGTGCCAGCAGTGAAGCGGGGAGTTTCCGGGACGTCGAGCAGTACTTC.

This chain uses TRBV28 with TRBJ2-7; either TRBD1 or TRBD2 may fit D (5 bases each). Germline lookup yields CDR1 MDHEN and CDR2 SYDVKM. V was shortened by 2 bases and J by 0 bases, with 14 bases between the two germline ends. CDR3 length: 16 residues. The CDR3 region is CASSLIWGKSSYEQYF. For the CDR3, the DNA is TGTGCCAGCAGTTTAATCTGGGGGAAAAGCTCCTACGAGCAGTACTTC.

The rearrangement uses TRBV11-2 and TRBJ1-1, with 7 bases aligning to TRBD1. Trimming removed 0 bases from V and 1 base from J; junction bases left unmatched: 5. CDR1 and CDR2 from the germline V gene are SGHAT and FQNNGV. The CDR3 is 16 residues long. CDR3 sequence (DNA): TGTGCCAGCAGCTTAGATGACAGGGCAACGAACACTGAAGCTTTCTTT. Translation: CASSLDDRATNTEAFF.

The V gene is TRBV20-1, the J gene TRBJ2-5; 9 bases align to TRBD1. Germline V CDR1 and CDR2: DFQATT, SNEGSKA (reference sequence). The CDR3 spans 16 residues. V was pared by 0 bases and J by 1 base, with 6 bases of the junction left unmatched. Written as DNA, the CDR3 is TGCAGTGCTAGAGAAACGACAGGGGGTCTCCAAGAGACCCAGTACTTC. Residues: CSARETTGGLQETQYF.